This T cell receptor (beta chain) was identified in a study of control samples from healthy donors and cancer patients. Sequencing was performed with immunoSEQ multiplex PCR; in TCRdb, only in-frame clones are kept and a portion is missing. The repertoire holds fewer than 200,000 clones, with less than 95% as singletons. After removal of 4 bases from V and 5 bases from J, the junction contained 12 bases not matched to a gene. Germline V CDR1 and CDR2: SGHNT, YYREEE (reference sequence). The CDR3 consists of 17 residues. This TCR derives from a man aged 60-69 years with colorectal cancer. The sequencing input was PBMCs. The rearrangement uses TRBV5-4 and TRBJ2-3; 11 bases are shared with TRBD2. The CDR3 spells CASSGQLAGGRGDTQYF. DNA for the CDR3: TGTGCCAGCAGCGGCCAATTAGCGGGGGGGCGGGGAGATACGCAGTATTTT.